This T cell receptor (beta chain) was sequenced during a study of shared clonotypes between healthy human individuals. The table came from immunoSEQ multiplex PCR; TCRdb's copy has only in-frame clones and leaves some out. The sample contains about 1 million clones, around 82% of which appear only once. Trimming took off 2 bases at V and 12 bases at J, with 11 bases between the two ends. Per germline, CDR1 MGHDK and CDR2 SYGVNS. The CDR3 spans 11 residues. The chain combines TRBV25-1 with TRBJ2-7; D is unresolved. This receptor was obtained from a man younger than 35 in good health. Some clones in this sample may be carry-over from other donors' samples. Sequencing used memory CD4+ T cells from PBMCs. Subset in this sample: CD45RA-negative fraction. The CDR3 region is CASSEKAWRYF. The CDR3 DNA sequence: TGTGCCAGCAGTGAAAAGGCGTGGCGGTACTTC.